This T cell receptor beta chain was found in a study of blood T cells in healthy people across ages (dated by TCRdb to 2014 to 2015). At the level of the whole study: In model experiments, template switching captured about one uniquely barcoded TCR beta cDNA molecule for every two T cells. The study analyzed two additional independent replicas of 1 million unique cDNA reads from the same blood draw for two donors, one aged 18 to 29 and one aged 80 or older. The donors were divided into four age groups: young (average about 15 years), middle-aged (around 37), aged (about 56) and long-lived (around 87). To avoid experimental bias, donors of different ages were randomly spread across the sequencing lanes. Age-related changes in TCR beta repertoire diversity were measured in the study by deep sequencing normalized with unique cDNA molecular identifiers. What the study reported, not specific to this receptor: Observed TCR beta diversity per million T cells fell roughly linearly with age, and a significant reduction was already apparent by age about 38. Conclusive comparison of naive and antigen-experienced compartments was prevented by the profiling of bulk unsorted PBMCs. Donor CMV infection status was unknown, potentially confounding age-related changes in expanded clonotypes. Estimates of total diversity from one million sequenced T cells were regarded as lower bounds and underestimates. The long-lived group showed more naive CD4+ T cells, fewer expanded clones and increased TCR diversity than the aged group, suggesting age selection. Observed TCR beta diversity correlated strongly with the percentage of naive T cells measured by flow cytometry.

Turning to this clonotype: Its antigen is not yet known. Base qualities were left out, and no much larger clone turns up one base away.

The method was 5' RACE. The data were produced on an Illumina HiSeq 2500. The second PCR ran for roughly 7 to 12 cycles and used a J-beta primer mix along with a sample-barcoded 5' primer. Each TCR beta cDNA molecule received a unique molecular identifier from a template-switch 5' adaptor carrying 12 random nucleotides. Each sample yielded at least 3 million CDR3-containing paired-end reads. First-strand cDNA was synthesized from all RNA with the Mint cDNA synthesis kit, primed by a TRBC-specific oligonucleotide. Following uracil-DNA glycosylase treatment, all cDNA underwent a first 18-cycle PCR with the universal primers M1SS and BC2_uni_R. The authors processed their data as follows. For normalization, 1 million high-quality reads were randomly selected from each sample, with every read carrying a distinct molecular identifier. Reads with shared molecular identifiers were discarded instead of being binned into consensus sequences. MiTCR, run with a Q25 quality threshold and the strictest error-elimination algorithm, handled CDR3 identification, clonotype clustering and error correction. A nonparametric unseen species model using Euler transformation provided a lower-bound estimate of total TCR beta diversity. The public reads were reanalyzed by TCRdb: fastp trimming at Q25, MiXCR alignment, in-frame beta chains only. Duplicate CDR3 protein sequences are folded into a single record with the most common DNA and genes. The V and J calls and clone size come from TCRdb's table, not from the authors' own analysis. The sample table lists about 1.6 million distinct CDR3 sequences, about 31% of them with a count of one. The biggest ten clones account for over 9% of the sample.

From cysteine to phenylalanine, the CDR3 is 14 amino acids long. The kept DNA is CDR3 alone, 42 bases in frame from the first base. For this chain, trimming is 4 bases at the V end and 6 bases at the J end, and the number of junction bases without a gene match is 7. Donors were 40 or so systemically healthy Caucasian individuals from Russia aged 6 to 90 years. Each donor gave around 9.5 milliliters of peripheral blood, collected into EDTA-treated Vacutainer tubes. PBMCs were isolated by Ficoll-Paque density-gradient centrifugation, with at least 6 million obtained per sample. Trizol reagent was used to extract total RNA from PBMCs, with at least 5.5 micrograms per sample. The percentages of naive CD45RAhigh/CD27high T cells were determined by flow cytometry on a PBMC aliquot from every donor.

The rearrangement joined TRBV12-3 or TRBV12-4 to TRBJ2-3, with TRBD1 identical over 7 junction bases. The sample was blood. This receptor was obtained from a woman in her twenties or thirties in good health. The DNA is TGTGCCAGCAGTTCGGGCAGGGGGTACGATACGCAGTATTTT. Its coded protein is CASSSGRGYDTQYF.